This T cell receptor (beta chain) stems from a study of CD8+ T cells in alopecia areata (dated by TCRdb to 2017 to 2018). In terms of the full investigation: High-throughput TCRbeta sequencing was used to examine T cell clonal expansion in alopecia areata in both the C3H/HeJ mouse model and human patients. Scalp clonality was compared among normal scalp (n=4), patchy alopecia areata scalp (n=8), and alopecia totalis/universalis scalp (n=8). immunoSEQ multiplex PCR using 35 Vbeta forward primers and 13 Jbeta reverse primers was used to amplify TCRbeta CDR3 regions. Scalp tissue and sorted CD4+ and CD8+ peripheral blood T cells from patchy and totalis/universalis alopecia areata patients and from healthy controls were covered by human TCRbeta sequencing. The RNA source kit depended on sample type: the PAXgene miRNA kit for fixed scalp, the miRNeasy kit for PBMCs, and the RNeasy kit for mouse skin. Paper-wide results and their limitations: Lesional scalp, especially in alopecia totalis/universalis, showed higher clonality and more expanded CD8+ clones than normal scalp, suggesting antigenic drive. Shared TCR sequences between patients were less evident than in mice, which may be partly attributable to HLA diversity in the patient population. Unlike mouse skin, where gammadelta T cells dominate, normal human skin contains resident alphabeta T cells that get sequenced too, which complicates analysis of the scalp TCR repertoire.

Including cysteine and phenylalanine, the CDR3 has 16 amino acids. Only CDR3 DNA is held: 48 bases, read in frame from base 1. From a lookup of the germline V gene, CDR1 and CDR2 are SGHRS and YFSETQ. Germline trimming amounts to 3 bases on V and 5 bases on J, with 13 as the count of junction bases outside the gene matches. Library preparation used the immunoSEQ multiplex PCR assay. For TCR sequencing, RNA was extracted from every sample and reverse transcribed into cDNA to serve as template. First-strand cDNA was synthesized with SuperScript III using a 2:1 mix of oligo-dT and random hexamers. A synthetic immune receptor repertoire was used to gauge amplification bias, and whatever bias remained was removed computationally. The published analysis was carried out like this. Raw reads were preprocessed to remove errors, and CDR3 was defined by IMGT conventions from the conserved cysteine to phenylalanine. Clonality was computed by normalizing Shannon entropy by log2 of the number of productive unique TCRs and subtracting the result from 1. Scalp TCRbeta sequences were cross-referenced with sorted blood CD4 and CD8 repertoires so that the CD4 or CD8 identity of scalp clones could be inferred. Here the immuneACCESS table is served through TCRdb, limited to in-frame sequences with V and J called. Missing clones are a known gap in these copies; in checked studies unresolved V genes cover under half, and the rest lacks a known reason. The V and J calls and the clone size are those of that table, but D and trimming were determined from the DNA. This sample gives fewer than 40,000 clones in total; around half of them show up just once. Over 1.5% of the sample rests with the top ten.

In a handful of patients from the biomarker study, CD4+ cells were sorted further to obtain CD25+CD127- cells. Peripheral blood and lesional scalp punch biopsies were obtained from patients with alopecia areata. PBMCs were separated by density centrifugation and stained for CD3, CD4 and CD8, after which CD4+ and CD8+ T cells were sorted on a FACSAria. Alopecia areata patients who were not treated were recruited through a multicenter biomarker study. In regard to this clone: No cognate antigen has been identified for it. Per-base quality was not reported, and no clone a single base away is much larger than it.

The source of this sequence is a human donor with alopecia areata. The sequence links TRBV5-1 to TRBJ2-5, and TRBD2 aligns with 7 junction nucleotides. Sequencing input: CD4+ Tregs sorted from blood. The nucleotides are TGCGCCAGCAGCTCGGGAGGACGCTCAACAACGGAGACCCAGTACTTC. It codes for CASSSGGRSTTETQYF.